The entry below gives a single T cell receptor beta chain sequence along with its context. Its antigen is unidentified. The data were taken from a study of radiation and T cells in renal cell carcinoma. Treatment: treatment-naive control, cytoreductive nephrectomy. The patient's renal cell carcinoma had clear cell pathology. Control tumors came from a handful of females and over 9 males, aged about 35 to 85. Only in-frame clones appear in the TCRdb table, and some are missing; sequencing was by immunoSEQ multiplex PCR. The table records about 16,000 clones, approximately 58% of them present only once. Regarding the study as a whole: Compared with controls, irradiated tumors showed greater TCR clonality.

V dropped 9 bases and J dropped 3; count of bases not matched to a gene: 10. This CDR3 comprises 15 residues. The germline V gene has CDR1 SNHLY and CDR2 FYNNEI. The specimen comprised tumor tissue, sampled from a patient whose treatment was nephrectomy without radiotherapy. The origin of this receptor is a middle-aged man with renal cell carcinoma. V usage is TRBV2 and J usage is TRBJ2-1; 8 bases are a match to TRBD2. The CDR3 region is CASRALAGSYNEQFF. Here the CDR3 DNA reads TGTGCCAGTAGGGCCTTAGCGGGGAGCTACAATGAGCAGTTCTTC.